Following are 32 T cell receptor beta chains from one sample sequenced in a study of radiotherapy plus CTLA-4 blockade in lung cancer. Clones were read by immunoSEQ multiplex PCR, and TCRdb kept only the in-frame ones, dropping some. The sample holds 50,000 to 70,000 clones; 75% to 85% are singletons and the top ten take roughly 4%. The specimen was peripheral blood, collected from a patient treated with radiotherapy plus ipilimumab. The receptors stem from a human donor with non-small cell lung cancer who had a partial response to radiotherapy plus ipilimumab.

CDR3 residues: CASSLSGNSYEQYF. For the CDR3, the DNA is TGTGCCAGCAGTTTATCCGGGAACTCCTACGAGCAGTACTTC. The chain employs TRBV28 and TRBJ2-7; D possibly corresponds to TRBD2 (5 bases). This CDR3 has 14 amino acids. Trimming pared 1 base from V and 0 bases from J, leaving 7 bases between. Germline CDR1 is MDHEN and CDR2 is SYDVKM.

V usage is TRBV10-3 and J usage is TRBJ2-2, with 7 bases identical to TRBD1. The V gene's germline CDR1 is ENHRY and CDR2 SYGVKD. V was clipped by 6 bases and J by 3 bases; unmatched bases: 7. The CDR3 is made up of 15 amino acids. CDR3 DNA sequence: TGTGCCATCAGCTCCACAGGGGTCGACACCGGGGAGCTGTTTTTT. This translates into CAISSTGVDTGELFF.

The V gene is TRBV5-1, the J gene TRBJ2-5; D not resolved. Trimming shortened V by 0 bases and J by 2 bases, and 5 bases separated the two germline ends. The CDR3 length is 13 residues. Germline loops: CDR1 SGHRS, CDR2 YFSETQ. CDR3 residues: CASSLAQQETQYF. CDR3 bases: TGCGCCAGCAGCTTGGCACAGCAAGAGACCCAGTACTTC.

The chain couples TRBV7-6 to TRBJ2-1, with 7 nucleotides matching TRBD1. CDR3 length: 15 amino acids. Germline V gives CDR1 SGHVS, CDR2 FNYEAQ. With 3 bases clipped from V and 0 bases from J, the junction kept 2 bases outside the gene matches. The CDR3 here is CASSLTGYSYNEQFF. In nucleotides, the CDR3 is TGTGCCAGCAGCTTGACAGGGTACTCCTACAATGAGCAGTTCTTC. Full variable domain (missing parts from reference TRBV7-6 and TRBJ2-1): GAGVSQSPRYKVTKRGQDVALRCDPISGHVSLYWYRQALGQGPEFLTYFNYEAQQDKSGLPNDRFSAERPEGSISTLTIQRTEQRDSAMYRCASSLTGYSYNEQFFGPGTRLTVL.

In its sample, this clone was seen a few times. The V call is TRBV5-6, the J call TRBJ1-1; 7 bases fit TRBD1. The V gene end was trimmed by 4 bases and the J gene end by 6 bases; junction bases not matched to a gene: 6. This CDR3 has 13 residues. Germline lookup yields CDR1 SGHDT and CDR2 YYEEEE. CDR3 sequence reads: CASSMGQGAEAFF. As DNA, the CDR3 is TGTGCCAGCAGCATGGGTCAGGGGGCTGAAGCTTTCTTT.

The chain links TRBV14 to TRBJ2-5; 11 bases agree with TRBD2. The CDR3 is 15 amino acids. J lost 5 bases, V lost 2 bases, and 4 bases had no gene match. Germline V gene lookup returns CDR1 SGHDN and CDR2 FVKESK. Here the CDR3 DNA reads TGTGCCAGCAGCCAAATTAGCGGGGGGGCGGAGACCCAGTACTTC. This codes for CASSQISGGAETQYF.

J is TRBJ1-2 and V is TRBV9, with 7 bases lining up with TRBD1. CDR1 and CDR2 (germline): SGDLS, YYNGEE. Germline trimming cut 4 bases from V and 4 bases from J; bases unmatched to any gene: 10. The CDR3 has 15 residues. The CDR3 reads CASSRETGLSYGYTF. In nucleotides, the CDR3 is TGTGCCAGCAGCCGAGAGACAGGGTTGAGCTATGGCTACACCTTC.

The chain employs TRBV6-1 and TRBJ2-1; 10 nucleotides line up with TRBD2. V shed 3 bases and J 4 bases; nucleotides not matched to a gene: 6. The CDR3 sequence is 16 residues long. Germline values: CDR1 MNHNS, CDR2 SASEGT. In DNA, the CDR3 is TGTGCCAGCAGTGAGGTAGCGGGGGGCGCGTACAATGAGCAGTTCTTC. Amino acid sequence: CASSEVAGGAYNEQFF.

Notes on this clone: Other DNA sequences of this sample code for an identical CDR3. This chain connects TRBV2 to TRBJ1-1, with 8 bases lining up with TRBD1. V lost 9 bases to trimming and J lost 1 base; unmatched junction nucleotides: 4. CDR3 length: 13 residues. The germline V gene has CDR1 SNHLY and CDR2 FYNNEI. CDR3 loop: CASYRGGNTEAFF. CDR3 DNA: TGTGCCAGTTACAGGGGGGGGAACACTGAAGCTTTCTTT. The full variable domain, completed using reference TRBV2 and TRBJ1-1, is EPEVTQTPSHQVTQMGQEVILRCVPISNHLYFYWYRQILGQKVEFLVSFYNNEISEKSEIFDDQFSVERPDGSNFTLKIRSTKLEDSAMYFCASYRGGNTEAFFGQGTRLTVV.

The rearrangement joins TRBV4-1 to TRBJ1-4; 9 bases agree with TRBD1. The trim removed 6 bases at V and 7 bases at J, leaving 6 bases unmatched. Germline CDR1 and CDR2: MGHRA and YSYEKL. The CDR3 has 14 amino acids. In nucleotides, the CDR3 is TGCGCCAGCAGTCTACAGGGGGCTTTTGAAAAACTGTTTTTT. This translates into CASSLQGAFEKLFF.

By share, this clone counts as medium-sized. This chain's CDR3 is CASSLGQSTEAFF. CDR3 sequence (DNA): TGTGCCAGCAGCTTGGGACAGAGCACTGAAGCTTTCTTT. The rearrangement links TRBV11-2 to TRBJ1-1; 7 nucleotides agree with TRBD1. Trimming at V came to 3 bases and at J to 4 bases, leaving 2 bases not matched to a gene. CDR1 is SGHAT and CDR2 is FQNNGV in the germline V gene. The CDR3 runs to 13 residues.

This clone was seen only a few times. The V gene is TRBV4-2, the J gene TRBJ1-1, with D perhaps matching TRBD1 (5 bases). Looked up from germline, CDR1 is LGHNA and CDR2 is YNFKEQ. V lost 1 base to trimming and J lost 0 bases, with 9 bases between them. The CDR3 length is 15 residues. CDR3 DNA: TGTGCCAGCAGCCAAGGAACAGGAGTGAACACTGAAGCTTTCTTT. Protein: CASSQGTGVNTEAFF.

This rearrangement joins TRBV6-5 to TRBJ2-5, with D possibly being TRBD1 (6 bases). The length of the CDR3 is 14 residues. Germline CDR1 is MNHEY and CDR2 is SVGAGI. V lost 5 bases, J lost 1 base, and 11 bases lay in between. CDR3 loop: CASSDRTVQETQYF. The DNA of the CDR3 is TGTGCCAGCAGTGATAGGACAGTCCAAGAGACCCAGTACTTC.

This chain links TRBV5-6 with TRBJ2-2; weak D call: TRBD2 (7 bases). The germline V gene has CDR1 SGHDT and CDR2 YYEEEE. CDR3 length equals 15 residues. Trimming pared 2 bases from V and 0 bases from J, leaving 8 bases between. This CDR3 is CASSLGGANTGELFF. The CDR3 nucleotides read TGTGCCAGCAGCTTAGGGGGGGCGAACACCGGGGAGCTGTTTTTT.

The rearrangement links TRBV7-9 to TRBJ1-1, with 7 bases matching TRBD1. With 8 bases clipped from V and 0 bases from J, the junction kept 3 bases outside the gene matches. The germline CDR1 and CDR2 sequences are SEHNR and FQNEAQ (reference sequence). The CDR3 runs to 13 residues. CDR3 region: CASVQGMNTEAFF. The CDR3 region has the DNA TGTGCCAGCGTACAGGGGATGAACACTGAAGCTTTCTTT.

The CDR3 protein is CASSASGNTEAFF. The DNA for the CDR3 is TGTGCCAGCAGTGCCTCAGGGAACACTGAAGCTTTCTTT. The genes are TRBV5-6 and TRBJ1-1; no clear D gene. The CDR3 runs 13 residues. In germline, CDR1 is SGHDT, CDR2 YYEEEE. Trimming took off 5 bases at V and 1 base at J, with 9 bases between the two ends.

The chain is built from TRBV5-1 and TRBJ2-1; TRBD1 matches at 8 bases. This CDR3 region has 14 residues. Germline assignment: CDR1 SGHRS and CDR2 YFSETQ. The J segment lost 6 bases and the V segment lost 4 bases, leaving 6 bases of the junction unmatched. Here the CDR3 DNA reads TGCGCCAGCAGCCGTAGGACAGGGAGCAATGAGCAGTTCTTC. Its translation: CASSRRTGSNEQFF.

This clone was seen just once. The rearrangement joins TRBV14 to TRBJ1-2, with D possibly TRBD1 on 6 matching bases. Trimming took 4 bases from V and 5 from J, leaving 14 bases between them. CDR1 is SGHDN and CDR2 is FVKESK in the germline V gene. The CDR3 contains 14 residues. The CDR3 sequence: CASSPDSYGYGYTF. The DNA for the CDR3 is TGTGCCAGCAGCCCGGACAGTTATGGATATGGCTACACCTTC.

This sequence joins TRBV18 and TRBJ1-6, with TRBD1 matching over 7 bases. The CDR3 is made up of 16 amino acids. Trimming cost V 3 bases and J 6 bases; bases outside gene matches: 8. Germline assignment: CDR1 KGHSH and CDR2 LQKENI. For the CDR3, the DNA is TGTGCCAGCTCACCGGGAGGACAGGCGACTAATTCACCCCTCCACTTT. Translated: CASSPGGQATNSPLHF.

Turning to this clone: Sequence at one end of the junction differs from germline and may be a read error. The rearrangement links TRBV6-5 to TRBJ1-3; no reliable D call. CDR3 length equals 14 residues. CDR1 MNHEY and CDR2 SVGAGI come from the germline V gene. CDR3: CASRPGFSGNTTYF. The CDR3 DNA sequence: TGTGCCAGCAGACCCGGGTTCTCTGGAAACACCACATATTTT.

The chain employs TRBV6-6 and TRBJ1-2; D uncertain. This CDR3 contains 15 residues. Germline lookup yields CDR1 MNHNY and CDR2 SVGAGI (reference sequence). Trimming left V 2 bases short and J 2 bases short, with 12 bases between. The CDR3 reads CASSYEVRRNYGYTF. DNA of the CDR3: TGTGCCAGCAGTTACGAGGTGAGACGGAACTATGGCTACACCTTC.

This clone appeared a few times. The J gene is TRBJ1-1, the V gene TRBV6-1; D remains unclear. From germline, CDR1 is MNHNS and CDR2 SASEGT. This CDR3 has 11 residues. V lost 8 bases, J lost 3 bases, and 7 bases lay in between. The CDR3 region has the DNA TGTGCCAGCTGGGAGTACACTGAAGCTTTCTTT. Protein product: CASWEYTEAFF.

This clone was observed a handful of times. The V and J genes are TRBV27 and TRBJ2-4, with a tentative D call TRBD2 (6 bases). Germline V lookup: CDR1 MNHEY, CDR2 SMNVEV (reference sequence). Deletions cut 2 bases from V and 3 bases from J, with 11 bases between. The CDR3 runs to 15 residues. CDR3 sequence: CASSLGGLGKNIQYF. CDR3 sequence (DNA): TGTGCCAGCAGTTTAGGAGGGCTGGGCAAAAACATTCAGTACTTC.

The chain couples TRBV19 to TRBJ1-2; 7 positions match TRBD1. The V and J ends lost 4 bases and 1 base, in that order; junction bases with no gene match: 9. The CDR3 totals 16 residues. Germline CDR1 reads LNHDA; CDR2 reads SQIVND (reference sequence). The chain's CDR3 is CASSTLRQGGNYGYTF. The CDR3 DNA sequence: TGTGCCAGTAGTACCCTCCGACAGGGAGGTAACTATGGCTACACCTTC.

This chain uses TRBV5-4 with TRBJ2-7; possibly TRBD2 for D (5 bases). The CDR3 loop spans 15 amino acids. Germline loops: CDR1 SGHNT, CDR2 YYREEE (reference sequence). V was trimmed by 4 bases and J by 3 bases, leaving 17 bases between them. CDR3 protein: CASSHDEGFSYEQYF. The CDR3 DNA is TGTGCCAGCAGCCACGACGAGGGTTTTAGCTACGAGCAGTACTTC.

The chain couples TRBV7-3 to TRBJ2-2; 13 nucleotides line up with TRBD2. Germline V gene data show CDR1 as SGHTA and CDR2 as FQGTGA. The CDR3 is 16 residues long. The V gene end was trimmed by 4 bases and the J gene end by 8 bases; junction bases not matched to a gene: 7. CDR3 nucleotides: TGTGCCAGCAGCTCTGCCGGGACTAGCGGGGTAGGGGAGCTGTTTTTT. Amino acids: CASSSAGTSGVGELFF. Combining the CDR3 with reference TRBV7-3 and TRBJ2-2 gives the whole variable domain GAGVSQTPSNKVTEKGKYVELRCDPISGHTALYWYRQSLGQGPEFLIYFQGTGAADDSGLPNDRFFAVRPEGSVSTLKIQRTERGDSAVYLCASSSAGTSGVGELFFGEGSRLTVL.

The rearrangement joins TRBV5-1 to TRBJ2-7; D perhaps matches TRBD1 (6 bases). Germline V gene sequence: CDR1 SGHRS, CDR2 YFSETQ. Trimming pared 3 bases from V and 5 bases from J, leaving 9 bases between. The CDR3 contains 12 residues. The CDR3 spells CASSYGTNEQYF. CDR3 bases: TGCGCCAGCAGCTACGGGACAAACGAGCAGTACTTC.

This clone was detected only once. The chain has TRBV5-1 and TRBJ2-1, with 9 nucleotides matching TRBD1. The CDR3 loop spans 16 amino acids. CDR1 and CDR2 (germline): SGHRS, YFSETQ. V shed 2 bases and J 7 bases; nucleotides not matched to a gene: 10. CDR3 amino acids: CASSFSGDRVGNEQFF. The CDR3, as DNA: TGCGCCAGCAGCTTTTCGGGGGACAGGGTAGGAAATGAGCAGTTCTTC.

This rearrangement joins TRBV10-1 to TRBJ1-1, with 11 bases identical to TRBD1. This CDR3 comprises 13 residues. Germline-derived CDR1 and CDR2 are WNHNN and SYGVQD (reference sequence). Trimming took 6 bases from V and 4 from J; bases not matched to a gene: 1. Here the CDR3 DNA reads TGCGCCAGCAGGGGGACAGGGGGCACTGAAGCTTTCTTT. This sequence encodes CASRGTGGTEAFF.

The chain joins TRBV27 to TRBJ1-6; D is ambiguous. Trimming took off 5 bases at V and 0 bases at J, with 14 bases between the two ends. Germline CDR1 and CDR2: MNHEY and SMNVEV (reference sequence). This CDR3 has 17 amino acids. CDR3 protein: CASSALGSSSYNSPLHF. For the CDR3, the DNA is TGTGCCAGCAGTGCCTTGGGCAGCAGCTCCTATAATTCACCCCTCCACTTT.

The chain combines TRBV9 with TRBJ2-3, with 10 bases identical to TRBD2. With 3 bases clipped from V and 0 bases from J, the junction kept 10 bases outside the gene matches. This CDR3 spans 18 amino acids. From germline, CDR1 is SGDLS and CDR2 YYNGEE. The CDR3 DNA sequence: TGTGCCAGCAGCGCGCGGACAGCGGGGGGGCGTAGCACAGATACGCAGTATTTT. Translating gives CASSARTAGGRSTDTQYF.

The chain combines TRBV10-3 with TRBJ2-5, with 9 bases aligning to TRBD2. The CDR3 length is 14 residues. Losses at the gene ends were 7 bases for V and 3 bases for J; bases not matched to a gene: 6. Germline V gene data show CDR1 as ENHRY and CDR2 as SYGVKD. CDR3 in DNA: TGTGCCATCAATCCGGGACTAGCAGAAGAGACCCAGTACTTC. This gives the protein CAINPGLAEETQYF.